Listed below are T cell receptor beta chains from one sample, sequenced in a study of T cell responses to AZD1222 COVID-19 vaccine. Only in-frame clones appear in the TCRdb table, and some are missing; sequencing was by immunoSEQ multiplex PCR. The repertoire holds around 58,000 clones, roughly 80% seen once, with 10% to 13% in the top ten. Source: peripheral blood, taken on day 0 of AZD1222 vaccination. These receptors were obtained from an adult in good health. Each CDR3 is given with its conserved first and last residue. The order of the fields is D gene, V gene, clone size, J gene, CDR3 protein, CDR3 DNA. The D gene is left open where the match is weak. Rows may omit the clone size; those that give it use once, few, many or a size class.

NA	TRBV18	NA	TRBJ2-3	CASSLRLSSRTSTDTQYF	TGTGCCAGCTCCCTTCGCCTTTCTTCAAGAACTAGCACAGATACGCAGTATTTT
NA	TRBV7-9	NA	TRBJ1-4	CASSLVSIEGEKLFF	TGTGCCAGCAGCTTAGTCTCTATAGAGGGTGAAAAACTGTTTTTT
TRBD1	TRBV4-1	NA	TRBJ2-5	CATRDRGLPGETQYF	TGCGCCACCCGGGACAGGGGGCTCCCCGGAGAGACCCAGTACTTC
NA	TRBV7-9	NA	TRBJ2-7	CASSGRDSISYEQYF	TGTGCCAGCAGCGGTAGGGACTCTATCTCCTACGAGCAGTACTTC
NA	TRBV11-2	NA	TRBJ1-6	CASSLRGGALRGNSPLHF	TGTGCCAGCAGCTTACGAGGCGGGGCCCTGAGAGGCAATTCACCCCTCCACTTT
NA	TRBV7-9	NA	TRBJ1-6	CASSPVSYNSPLHF	TGTGCCAGCAGCCCAGTCTCCTATAATTCACCCCTCCACTTT
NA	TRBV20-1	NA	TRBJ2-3	CSGRVADTQYF	TGCAGTGGGAGGGTGGCAGATACGCAGTATTTT
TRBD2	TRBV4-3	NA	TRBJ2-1	CASSQDSLAGGEQFF	TGCGCCAGCAGCCAAGATTCACTAGCGGGGGGTGAGCAGTTCTTC
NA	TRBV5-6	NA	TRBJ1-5	CASSGGLANQPQHF	TGTGCCAGCAGCGGCGGTTTGGCCAATCAGCCCCAGCATTTT
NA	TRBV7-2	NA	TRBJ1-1	CASSLPNGFNTEAFF	TGTGCCAGCAGCTTACCCAACGGATTTAACACTGAAGCTTTCTTT
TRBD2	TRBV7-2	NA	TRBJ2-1	CASSFLKRGGSSEQFF	TGTGCCAGCAGCTTTTTAAAGCGGGGGGGCAGTAGTGAGCAGTTCTTC
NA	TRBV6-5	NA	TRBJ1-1	CASSPDRNPWAEAFF	TGTGCCAGCAGTCCCGACAGGAACCCGTGGGCTGAAGCTTTCTTT
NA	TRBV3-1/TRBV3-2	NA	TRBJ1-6	CASSQGTLNSPLHF	TGTGCCAGCAGCCAAGGCACTCTTAATTCACCCCTCCACTTT
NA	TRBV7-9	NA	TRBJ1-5	CASSDDGYNQPQHF	TGTGCCAGCAGCGACGACGGATACAATCAGCCCCAGCATTTT
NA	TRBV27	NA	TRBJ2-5	CASRRGPQETQYF	TGTGCCAGCCGCCGGGGCCCTCAAGAGACCCAGTACTTC
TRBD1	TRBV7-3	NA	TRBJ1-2	CASSLSGGDYGYTF	TGTGCCAGCAGCTTATCAGGGGGAGACTATGGCTACACCTTC
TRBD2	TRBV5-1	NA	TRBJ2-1	CASSISSGVYNEQFF	TGCGCCAGCAGCATCTCTAGCGGGGTCTACAATGAGCAGTTCTTC
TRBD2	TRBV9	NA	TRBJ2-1	CASSVTSGVYNEQFF	TGTGCCAGCAGCGTAACTAGCGGAGTTTACAATGAGCAGTTCTTC
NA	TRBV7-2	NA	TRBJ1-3	CASSLGLSAGNTIYF	TGTGCCAGCAGCTTAGGTCTCTCGGCCGGAAACACCATATATTTT
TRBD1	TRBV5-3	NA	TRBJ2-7	CARSLSRQGSEQYF	TGTGCCAGAAGCTTGTCCCGACAGGGGAGCGAGCAGTACTTC
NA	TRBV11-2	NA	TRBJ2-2	CASSSARTGELFF	TGTGCCAGCAGCTCTGCACGGACCGGGGAGCTGTTTTTT
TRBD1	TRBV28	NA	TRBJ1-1	CASSLPGQGRISTEAFF	TGTGCCAGCAGTTTACCCGGACAGGGGAGAATTAGCACTGAAGCTTTCTTT
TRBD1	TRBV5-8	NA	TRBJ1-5	CASSSGTGGHQPQHF	TGTGCCAGCAGCTCCGGGACAGGAGGGCATCAGCCCCAGCATTTT
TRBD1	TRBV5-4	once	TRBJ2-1	CASSPGQGAAGGNEQFF	TGTGCCAGCAGCCCGGGACAGGGGGCCGCGGGTGGCAATGAGCAGTTCTTC
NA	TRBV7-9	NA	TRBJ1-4	CASSLNIGDKLFF	TGTGCCAGCAGCTTAAATATAGGGGATAAACTGTTTTTT
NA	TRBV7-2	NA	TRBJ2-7	CASSLSVNSYEQYF	TGTGCCAGCAGCTTAAGTGTGAACTCCTACGAGCAGTACTTC
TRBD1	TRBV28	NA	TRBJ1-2	CASSPPVGQGNGYTF	TGTGCCAGCAGTCCGCCCGTAGGACAGGGTAATGGCTACACCTTC
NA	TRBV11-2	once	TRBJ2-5	CASSLDRRGETQYF	TGTGCCAGCAGCTTAGATCGACGGGGAGAGACCCAGTACTTC
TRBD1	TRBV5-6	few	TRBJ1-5	CASSLAGGGQPQHF	TGTGCCAGCAGCTTGGCAGGGGGCGGACAGCCCCAGCATTTT
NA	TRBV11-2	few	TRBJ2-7	CASSLEVGSYEQYF	TGTGCCAGCAGCTTAGAGGTCGGATCCTACGAGCAGTACTTC
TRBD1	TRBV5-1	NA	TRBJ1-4	CASSPGQGKEKLFF	TGCGCCAGCAGCCCCGGACAGGGCAAGGAAAAACTGTTTTTT
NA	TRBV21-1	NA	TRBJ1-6	CASSKRTQDGLNSPLHF	TGTGCCAGCAGCAAAAGGACACAGGACGGTTTGAATTCACCCCTCCACTTT
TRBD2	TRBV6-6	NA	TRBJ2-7	CASSRLAVEFEQYF	TGTGCCAGCAGCCGACTAGCGGTTGAGTTCGAGCAGTACTTC
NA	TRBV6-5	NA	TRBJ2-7	CASKSSSYEQYF	TGTGCCAGCAAGTCGAGCTCCTACGAGCAGTACTTC
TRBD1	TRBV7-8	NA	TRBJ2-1	CASSLSPSGTGTIREQFF	TGTGCCAGCAGCTTGAGTCCTTCCGGGACAGGGACTATCCGGGAGCAGTTCTTC
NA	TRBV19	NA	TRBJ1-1	CASTMGQLNTEAFF	TGTGCCAGTACCATGGGGCAGTTGAACACTGAAGCTTTCTTT
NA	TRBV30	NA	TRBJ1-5	CAWSIGQPQHF	TGTGCCTGGAGTATTGGTCAGCCCCAGCATTTT
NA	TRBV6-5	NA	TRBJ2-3	CASSSQLWADTQYF	TGTGCCAGCAGTAGTCAGTTATGGGCAGATACGCAGTATTTT
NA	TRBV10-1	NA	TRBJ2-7	CASSESDSGIYEQYF	TGCGCCAGCAGTGAGTCCGATAGCGGAATATACGAGCAGTACTTC
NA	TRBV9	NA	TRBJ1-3	CASSARGMGPIYF	TGTGCCAGCAGCGCTCGAGGGATGGGCCCCATATATTTT
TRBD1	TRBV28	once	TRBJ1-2	CASRVAYRGHGYTF	TGTGCCAGCAGGGTGGCTTACAGGGGCCATGGCTACACCTTC
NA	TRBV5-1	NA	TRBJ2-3	CASSLRGLGGTDTQYF	TGCGCCAGCAGCTTGAGGGGCCTAGGGGGTACAGATACGCAGTATTTT
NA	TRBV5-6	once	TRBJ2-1	CASSLPSFNEQFF	TGTGCCAGCAGCTTGCCCAGTTTTAATGAGCAGTTCTTC
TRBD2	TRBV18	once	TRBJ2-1	CASSTGGSYNEQFF	TGTGCCAGCTCAACGGGGGGGTCCTACAATGAGCAGTTCTTC
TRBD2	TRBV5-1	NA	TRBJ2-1	CASSLTAGGNNEQFF	TGCGCCAGCAGCTTGACAGCGGGGGGGAACAATGAGCAGTTCTTC
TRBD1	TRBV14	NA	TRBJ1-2	CASSPSMQGANGYTF	TGTGCCAGCAGCCCCTCCATGCAGGGGGCGAATGGCTACACCTTC
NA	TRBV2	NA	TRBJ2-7	CANARDNSYEQYF	TGTGCCAACGCCAGGGACAACTCCTACGAGCAGTACTTC
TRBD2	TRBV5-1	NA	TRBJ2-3	CASSRGLAGGRRTDTQYF	TGCGCCAGCAGCCGAGGTCTAGCGGGGGGGCGGCGCACAGATACGCAGTATTTT
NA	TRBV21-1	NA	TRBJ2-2	CASSRYTRTGELFF	TGTGCCAGCAGCAGATATACTAGAACCGGGGAGCTGTTTTTT
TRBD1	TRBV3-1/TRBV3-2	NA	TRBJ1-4	CASSLRQGADEKLFF	TGTGCCAGCAGCCTCCGACAGGGGGCAGATGAAAAACTGTTTTTT
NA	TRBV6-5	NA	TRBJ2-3	CASRNLAGGTDTQYF	TGTGCCAGCAGGAATCTAGCCGGGGGCACAGATACGCAGTATTTT
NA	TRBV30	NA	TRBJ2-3	CAWGVRKGDTQYF	TGTGCCTGGGGCGTACGAAAGGGAGATACGCAGTATTTT
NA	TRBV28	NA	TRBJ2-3	CASSLWGGTQYF	TGTGCCAGCAGTTTATGGGGGGGCACGCAGTATTTT
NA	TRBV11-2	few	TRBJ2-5	CASSRGAGETQYF	TGTGCCAGCAGCAGAGGGGCCGGGGAGACCCAGTACTTC
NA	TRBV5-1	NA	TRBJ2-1	CASSLVPGGYNEQFF	TGCGCCAGCAGCTTGGTTCCCGGGGGCTACAATGAGCAGTTCTTC
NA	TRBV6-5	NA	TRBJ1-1	CASSYQGGHTEAFF	TGTGCCAGCAGTTACCAGGGAGGGCACACTGAAGCTTTCTTT
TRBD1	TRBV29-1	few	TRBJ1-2	CSVDQGGSNYGYTF	TGCAGCGTTGACCAGGGGGGTTCTAACTATGGCTACACCTTC